Shown below are 21 T cell receptor beta chains from a single sample sequenced in a study of blood T cell repertoires in COVID-19. Profiled with immunoSEQ multiplex PCR; TCRdb holds only in-frame clones, not every one. This table holds approximately 190,000 clones, around 84% found once. Specimen: peripheral blood. These receptors were taken from a human donor in a cohort sampled during active COVID-19.

CDR3 DNA sequence: TGTGCCAGTAGGGACAGATCCACAGATACGCAGTATTTT. This gives the protein CASRDRSTDTQYF. V and J are TRBV19 and TRBJ2-3; tentative D call: TRBD1 (6 bases). CDR3 length: 13 residues. Trimming took 6 bases from V and 2 from J, leaving 9 bases between them. Germline CDR1 reads LNHDA; CDR2 reads SQIVND (reference sequence). The full variable domain, in which reference TRBV19 and TRBJ2-3 provide the parts outside the CDR3, is DGGITQSPKYLFRKEGQNVTLSCEQNLNHDAMYWYRQDPGQGLRLIYYSQIVNDFQKGDIAEGYSVSREKKESFPLTVTSAQKNPTAFYLCASRDRSTDTQYFGPGTRLTVL.

The chain joins TRBV6-1 to TRBJ2-7; 13 nucleotides agree with TRBD2. Germline V gene lookup returns CDR1 MNHNS and CDR2 SASEGT. This CDR3 region has 16 residues. Trimming took 2 bases from V and 4 from J; bases not matched to a gene: 5. The CDR3 DNA sequence: TGTGCCAGCAGTGAATTTGGGACTAGCGGGATATACGAGCAGTACTTC. Translation gives CASSEFGTSGIYEQYF.

The count of this clone is one. CDR3 residues: CASSQDEHYEQYF. Here the CDR3 DNA reads TGCGCCAGCAGCCAAGACGAACACTACGAGCAGTACTTC. The chain is built from TRBV4-1 and TRBJ2-7, with D unclear. CDR1 and CDR2 from the germline V gene are MGHRA and YSYEKL. V was clipped by 0 bases and J by 3 bases, with 6 bases between them. This CDR3 spans 13 amino acids.

This chain uses TRBV7-9 with TRBJ1-5; unclear D gene. CDR1 is SEHNR, CDR2 FQNEAQ, per germline (reference sequence). CDR3 length equals 14 residues. The germline V and J ends were trimmed by 1 base and 4 bases, with 8 bases remaining between them. The CDR3 DNA follows: TGTGCCAGCAGCTTAGGTCAAACAAATCAGCCCCAGCATTTT. Protein sequence: CASSLGQTNQPQHF.

J is TRBJ2-7 and V is TRBV30, with D perhaps matching TRBD1 (5 bases). The CDR3 has 11 residues. Germline CDR1 GTSNPN, CDR2 SVGIG (reference sequence). V lost 3 bases, J lost 4 bases, and 7 bases lay in between. The CDR3 region has the DNA TGTGCCTGGAGGACAGCTTACGAGCAGTACTTC. The encoded protein is CAWRTAYEQYF.

The chain links TRBV28 to TRBJ1-3, with D possibly being TRBD1 (6 bases). V dropped 5 bases and J dropped 4 bases, with 12 bases sitting between them. Germline-derived CDR1 and CDR2 are MDHEN and SYDVKM. The CDR3 spans 14 residues. The CDR3 spells CASSPTGRGNTIYF. CDR3 nucleotides: TGTGCCAGCAGTCCCACAGGGCGGGGAAACACCATATATTTT. Based on the CDR3 plus reference TRBV28 and TRBJ1-3, the full variable domain is DVKVTQSSRYLVKRTGEKVFLECVQDMDHENMFWYRQDPGLGLRLIYFSYDVKMKEKGDIPEGYSVSREKKERFSLILESASTNQTSMYLCASSPTGRGNTIYFGEGSWLTVV.

The chain couples TRBV2 to TRBJ2-1; 8 bases agree with TRBD1. V lost 4 bases and J lost 12; bases outside the gene matches: 8. The CDR3 runs to 13 residues. Germline V gene lookup returns CDR1 SNHLY and CDR2 FYNNEI. The chain's CDR3 is CASSVAPTGGQFF. In DNA, the CDR3 is TGTGCCAGCAGTGTGGCCCCAACAGGGGGGCAGTTCTTC. The full variable domain, its missing parts supplied by reference TRBV2 and TRBJ2-1, is EPEVTQTPSHQVTQMGQEVILRCVPISNHLYFYWYRQILGQKVEFLVSFYNNEISEKSEIFDDQFSVERPDGSNFTLKIRSTKLEDSAMYFCASSVAPTGGQFFGPGTRLTVL.

This clone showed up just once. The chain has TRBV9 and TRBJ2-1, with 9 bases fitting TRBD2. Germline assignment: CDR1 SGDLS and CDR2 YYNGEE. The trim removed 1 base at V and 7 bases at J, leaving 12 bases unmatched. The CDR3 length is 17 residues. The CDR3 coding sequence is TGTGCCAGCAGCGTAACCTCCGCGGGAGGGCCGAGGAATGAGCAGTTCTTC. Its translation is CASSVTSAGGPRNEQFF.

The chain recombines TRBV6-5 with TRBJ2-3, with a possible D match to TRBD2 (6 bases). Between the trimmed V and J ends, which lost 8 bases and 1 base, there was a span of 10 bases. This CDR3 spans 13 amino acids. Per the germline V gene, CDR1 is MNHEY and CDR2 is SVGAGI. Here the CDR3 DNA reads TGTGCCAGCTTGGCGGGGCGCACAGATACGCAGTATTTT. This codes for CASLAGRTDTQYF.

V gene TRBV6-5 combines with J gene TRBJ1-2; D perhaps matches TRBD1 (6 bases). The CDR3 sequence is 14 residues long. Trimming stripped 5 bases from V and 7 bases from J, with 17 bases between. Germline V lookup: CDR1 MNHEY, CDR2 SVGAGI. The CDR3 DNA sequence: TGTGCCAGCAGTAAGTCGTCAGGGGTGCCTGGCTACACCTTC. It specifies CASSKSSGVPGYTF.

The chain is built from TRBV3-1 (or the pseudogene TRBV3-2) and TRBJ2-4; TRBD1 is a possible D gene (6 bases). Germline V CDR1 and CDR2: LGHDT, YNNKEL (reference sequence). The CDR3 sequence is 16 residues long. Trimming cost V 0 bases and J 7 bases, with 16 bases left between them. The CDR3: CASSQDLGKRGNIQYF. CDR3 bases: TGTGCCAGCAGCCAAGATCTGGGGAAGAGGGGGAACATTCAGTACTTC.

Notes on this clone: The sample carries other DNA sequences with the same CDR3. The chain recombines TRBV9 with TRBJ1-2; 8 nucleotides line up with TRBD1. This CDR3 has 14 amino acids. The J segment lost 4 bases and the V segment lost 0 bases, leaving 2 bases of the junction unmatched. Germline CDR1 is SGDLS and CDR2 is YYNGEE. The CDR3 is CASSVGQGPYGYTF. The CDR3 region has the DNA TGTGCCAGCAGCGTAGGACAGGGGCCCTATGGCTACACCTTC.

This sequence joins TRBV30 and TRBJ1-6; no definite D call. This CDR3 contains 12 residues. In germline, CDR1 is GTSNPN, CDR2 SVGIG (reference sequence). V lost 5 bases and J 12 bases, leaving 14 bases between the germline ends. The chain's CDR3 is CAWERVEGPLHF. CDR3 DNA sequence: TGTGCCTGGGAAAGGGTGGAGGGACCCCTCCACTTT.

The table lists this clone with many counts. The chain combines TRBV30 with TRBJ2-5, with D hard to call. Germline CDR1 and CDR2: GTSNPN and SVGIG (reference sequence). Trimming cost V 5 bases and J 5 bases, with 15 bases left between them. This CDR3 has 13 amino acids. In DNA, the CDR3 is TGTGCCTGGGACCCACGCGGTCGGGAGACCCAGTACTTC. As protein: CAWDPRGRETQYF.

The gene calls are TRBV6-5 and TRBJ1-2; TRBD1 is a possible D gene (6 bases). The CDR3 length is 15 residues. Between the trimmed V and J ends, which lost 6 bases and 0 bases, there was a span of 14 bases. Germline CDR1 MNHEY, CDR2 SVGAGI. CDR3 amino acids: CASSRNRDPNYGYTF. CDR3 coding DNA: TGTGCCAGCAGCCGTAACAGGGACCCTAACTATGGCTACACCTTC.

CDR3 in DNA: TGTGCCAGCAGCCCACAGGGGGGGACTTACAATGAGCAGTTCTTC. This codes for CASSPQGGTYNEQFF. The V and J genes are TRBV7-2 and TRBJ2-1; possible D gene TRBD1, 8 bases. The CDR3 is 15 residues long. Per germline, CDR1 SGHTA and CDR2 FQGNSA. Trimming left V 5 bases short and J 4 bases short, with 15 bases between. The entire variable domain, with the rest obtained from reference TRBV7-2 and TRBJ2-1, is as follows: GAGVSQSPSNKVTEKGKDVELRCDPISGHTALYWYRQSLGQGLEFLIYFQGNSAPDKSGLPSDRFSAERTGGSVSTLTIQRTQQEDSAVYLCASSPQGGTYNEQFFGPGTRLTVL.

This chain links TRBV7-2 with TRBJ2-1; TRBD1 matches at 7 bases. Per the germline V gene, CDR1 is SGHTA and CDR2 is FQGNSA. J lost 5 bases, V lost 1 base, and 14 bases had no gene match. This CDR3 has 18 amino acids. The CDR3 loop is CASSLVFSRQGVHNEQFF. CDR3 DNA: TGTGCCAGCAGCTTAGTGTTTTCTAGACAGGGAGTTCACAATGAGCAGTTCTTC.

The gene calls are TRBV5-1 and TRBJ1-5; D remains unclear. The CDR3 runs 15 residues. V lost 2 bases and J lost 3, with 12 bases in between. CDR1 and CDR2 (germline): SGHRS, YFSETQ. The CDR3 DNA follows: TGCGCCAGCAGCTTATCTCCGGGGTCCAATCAGCCCCAGCATTTT. Residues: CASSLSPGSNQPQHF.

CDR3 sequence (DNA): TGTGCCAGTAGTTTGGTAGCGAGCCCCTACGAGCAGTACTTC. Encoded protein: CASSLVASPYEQYF. V gene TRBV19 combines with J gene TRBJ2-7, with D possibly matching TRBD2 (5 bases). The germline V gene encodes CDR1 LNHDA and CDR2 SQIVND (reference sequence). V was pared by 5 bases and J by 2 bases, with 13 bases between. The CDR3 is made up of 14 amino acids.

The chain recombines TRBV7-2 with TRBJ1-4; TRBD1 matches 10 bases. This CDR3 contains 15 residues. The V gene end was trimmed by 5 bases and the J gene end by 7 bases; junction bases not matched to a gene: 7. Looked up from germline, CDR1 is SGHTA and CDR2 is FQGNSA. The CDR3 nucleotides read TGTGCCAGCAGCCTGGGGGGACAGGGGTTTGAAAAACTGTTTTTT. Its translation is CASSLGGQGFEKLFF. Together with reference TRBV7-2 and TRBJ1-4, the CDR3 gives the full variable domain: GAGVSQSPSNKVTEKGKDVELRCDPISGHTALYWYRQSLGQGLEFLIYFQGNSAPDKSGLPSDRFSAERTGGSVSTLTIQRTQQEDSAVYLCASSLGGQGFEKLFFGSGTQLSVL.

A few counts support this clone. The V and J genes are TRBV24-1 and TRBJ2-5; D gene uncertain. The germline V gene encodes CDR1 KGHDR and CDR2 SFDVKD. The CDR3 extends over 14 amino acids. V was pared by 3 bases and J by 2 bases, with 9 bases between. The CDR3 sequence: CATSDVQKQETQYF. CDR3 sequence (DNA): TGTGCCACCAGTGATGTACAGAAACAAGAGACCCAGTACTTC.